This T cell receptor beta chain comes out of a study of cytomegalovirus exposure and HLA in healthy donors. This clone has a single count. Vbeta (60) and Jbeta (13) primers were used in the PCR. Per the original methods: There were about 80 million unique TCR beta chains by a later count, and some 12 million of them were shared. Assay: immunoSEQ multiplex PCR; the TCRdb copy retains only in-frame clones and omits some. V and J calls and clone size are given by that table; D and trimming were obtained from the DNA. The table shows some 99,000 clones, with roughly 80% occurring only once. Germline V gene sequence: CDR1 MNHEY, CDR2 SMNVEV (reference sequence). V was clipped by 5 bases and J by 6 bases, with 19 bases between them. The CDR3 totals 16 residues.

The source is a man aged 35 to 55 in good health and CMV-seronegative. The genes are TRBV27 and TRBJ2-2; D perhaps matches TRBD1 (6 bases). Sample: PBMCs. The CDR3 region is CASSTFNRQVAGELFF. Written as DNA, the CDR3 is TGTGCCAGCAGTACCTTTAATCGACAGGTGGCCGGGGAGCTGTTTTTT.